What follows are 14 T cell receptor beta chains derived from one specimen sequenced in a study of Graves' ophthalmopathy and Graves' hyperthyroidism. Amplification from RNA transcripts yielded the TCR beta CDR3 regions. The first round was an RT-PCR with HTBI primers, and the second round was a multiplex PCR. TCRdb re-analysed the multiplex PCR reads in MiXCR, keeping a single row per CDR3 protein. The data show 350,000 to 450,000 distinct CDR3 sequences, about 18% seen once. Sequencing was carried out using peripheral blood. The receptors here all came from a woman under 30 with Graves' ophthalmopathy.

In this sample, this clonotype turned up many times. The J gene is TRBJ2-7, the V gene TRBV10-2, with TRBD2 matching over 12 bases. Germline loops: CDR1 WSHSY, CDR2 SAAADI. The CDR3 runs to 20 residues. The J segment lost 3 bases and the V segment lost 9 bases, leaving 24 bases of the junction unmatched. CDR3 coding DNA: TGCGCCAGGGATCGAAAAGGAGGTTCTAGCGGGGGGGCTCAAAACTACGAGCAGTACTTC. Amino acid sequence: CARDRKGGSSGGAQNYEQYF.

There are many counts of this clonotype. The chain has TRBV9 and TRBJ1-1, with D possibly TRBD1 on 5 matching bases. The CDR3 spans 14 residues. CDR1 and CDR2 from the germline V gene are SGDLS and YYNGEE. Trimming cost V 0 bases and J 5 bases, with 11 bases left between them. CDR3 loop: CASSVAGRGTEAFF. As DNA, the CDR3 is TGTGCCAGCAGCGTAGCTGGGAGGGGAACTGAAGCTTTCTTT.

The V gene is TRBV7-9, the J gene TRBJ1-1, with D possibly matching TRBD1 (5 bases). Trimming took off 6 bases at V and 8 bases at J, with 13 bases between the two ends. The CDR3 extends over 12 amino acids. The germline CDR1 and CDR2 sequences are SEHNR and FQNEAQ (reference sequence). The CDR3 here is CASRLMGEEAFF. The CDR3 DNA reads TGTGCCAGCAGACTGATGGGGGAGGAAGCTTTCTTT.

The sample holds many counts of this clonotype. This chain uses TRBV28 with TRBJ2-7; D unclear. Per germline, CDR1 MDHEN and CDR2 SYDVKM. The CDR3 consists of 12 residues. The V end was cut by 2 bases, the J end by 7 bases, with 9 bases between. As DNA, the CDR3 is TGTGCCAGCAGTTTACGGGTTTGGGAGCAGTACTTC. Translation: CASSLRVWEQYF.

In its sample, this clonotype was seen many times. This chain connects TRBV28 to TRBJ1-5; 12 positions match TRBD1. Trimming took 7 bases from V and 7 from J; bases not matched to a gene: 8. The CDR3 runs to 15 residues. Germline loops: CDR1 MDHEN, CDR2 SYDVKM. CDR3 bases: TGTGCCAGCACCCGGGACAGGGGGCGAGGACAGCCCCAGCATTTT. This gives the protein CASTRDRGRGQPQHF.

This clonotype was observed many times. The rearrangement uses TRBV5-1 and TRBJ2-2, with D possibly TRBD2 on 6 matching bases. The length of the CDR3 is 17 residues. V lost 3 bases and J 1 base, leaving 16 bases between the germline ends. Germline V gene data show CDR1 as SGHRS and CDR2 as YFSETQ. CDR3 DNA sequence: TGCGCCAGCAGCTATGTGGGCGGGGCCCAGAACACCGGGGAGCTGTTTTTT. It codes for CASSYVGGAQNTGELFF. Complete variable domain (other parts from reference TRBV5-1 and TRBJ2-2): KAGVTQTPRYLIKTRGQQVTLSCSPISGHRSVSWYQQTPGQGLQFLFEYFSETQRNKGNFPGRFSGRQFSNSRSEMNVSTLELGDSALYLCASSYVGGAQNTGELFFGEGSRLTVL.

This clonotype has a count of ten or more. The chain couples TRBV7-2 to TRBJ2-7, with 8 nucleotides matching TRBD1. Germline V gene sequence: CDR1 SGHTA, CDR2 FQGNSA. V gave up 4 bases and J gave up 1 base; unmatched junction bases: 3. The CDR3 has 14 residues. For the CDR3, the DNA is TGTGCCAGCAGCTCCCGACAGGGGTCCTACGAGCAGTACTTC. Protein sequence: CASSSRQGSYEQYF.

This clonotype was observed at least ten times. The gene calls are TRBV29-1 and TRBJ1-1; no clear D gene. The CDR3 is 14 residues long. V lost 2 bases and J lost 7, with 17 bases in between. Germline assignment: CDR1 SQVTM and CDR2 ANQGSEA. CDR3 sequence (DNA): TGCAGCGTTGAATATCCCGCCGCCCCTTTTGAAGCTTTCTTT. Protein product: CSVEYPAAPFEAFF.

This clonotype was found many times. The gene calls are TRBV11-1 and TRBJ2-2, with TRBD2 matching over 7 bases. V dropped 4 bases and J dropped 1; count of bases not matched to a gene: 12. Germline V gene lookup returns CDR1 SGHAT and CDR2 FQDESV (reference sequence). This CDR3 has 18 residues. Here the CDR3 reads CASSSNRPGLKNTGELFF. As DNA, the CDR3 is TGTGCCAGCAGCTCGAACAGGCCGGGACTAAAGAACACCGGGGAGCTGTTTTTT.

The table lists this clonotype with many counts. For the CDR3, the DNA is TGTGCCTGGAGGAGGTTGACCTACGAGCAGTACTTC. This gives the protein CAWRRLTYEQYF. The chain recombines TRBV30 with TRBJ2-7; D not resolved. Germline V gene lookup returns CDR1 GTSNPN and CDR2 SVGIG (reference sequence). The CDR3 extends over 12 amino acids. V was shortened by 3 bases and J by 2 bases, with 8 bases between the two germline ends.

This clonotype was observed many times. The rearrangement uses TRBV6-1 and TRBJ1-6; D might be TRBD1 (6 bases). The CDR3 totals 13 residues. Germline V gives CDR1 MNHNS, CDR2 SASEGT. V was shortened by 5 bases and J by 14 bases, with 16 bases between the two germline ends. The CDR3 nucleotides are TGTGCCAGCAGTCCCATCAGGGGATCGACCCTCCACTTT. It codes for CASSPIRGSTLHF.

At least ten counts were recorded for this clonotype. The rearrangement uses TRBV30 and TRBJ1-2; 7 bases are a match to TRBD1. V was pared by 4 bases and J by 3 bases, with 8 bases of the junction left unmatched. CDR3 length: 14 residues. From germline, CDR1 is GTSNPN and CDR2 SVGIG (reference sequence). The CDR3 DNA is TGTGCCTGGAACGGTGACAGGGCCCACTATGGCTACACCTTC. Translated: CAWNGDRAHYGYTF.

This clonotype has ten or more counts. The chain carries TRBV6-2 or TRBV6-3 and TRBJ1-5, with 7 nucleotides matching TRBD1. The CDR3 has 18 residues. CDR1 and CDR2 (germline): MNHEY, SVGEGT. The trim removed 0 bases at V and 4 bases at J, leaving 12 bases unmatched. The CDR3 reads CASSYSGLQGRGNQPQHF. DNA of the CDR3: TGTGCCAGCAGTTACTCGGGATTACAGGGGAGGGGGAATCAGCCCCAGCATTTT.

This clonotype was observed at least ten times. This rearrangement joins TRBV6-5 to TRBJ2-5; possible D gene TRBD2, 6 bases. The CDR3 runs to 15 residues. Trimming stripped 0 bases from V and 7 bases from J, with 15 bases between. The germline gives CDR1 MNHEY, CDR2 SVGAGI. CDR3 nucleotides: TGTGCCAGCAGTTACTCCCTAGCGTCCATGGGGACCCAGTACTTC. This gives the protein CASSYSLASMGTQYF.